The sequence of this T cell receptor (beta chain) was determined in a study of metastatic and nonmetastatic thyroid tumors. Using MiXCR, TCRdb re-called clones from the PCR reads. The sample contains about 14,000 clones, 32% of which appear only once. V lost 4 bases and J lost 4; bases outside the gene matches: 5. CDR3 size: 14 residues. Germline V gives CDR1 GTSNPN, CDR2 SVGIG (reference sequence). No patient received treatment before thyroid surgery. The sequence derives from a female donor with papillary thyroid cancer or a benign thyroid nodule (not recorded which). Some clones in this sample may be carry-over from other donors' samples. The sequenced sample consisted of tumor tissue. The V call is TRBV30, the J call TRBJ2-5, with 11 bases aligning to TRBD2. CDR3 protein: CAWILAGALETQYF. CDR3 nucleotides: TGTGCCTGGATACTAGCGGGAGCATTAGAGACCCAGTACTTC.